This T cell receptor beta chain stems from a study of blood T cells in healthy people across ages. Looking at the study overall: Template-switching capture recovered about one barcoded beta molecule per two T cells.

A J-beta primer mix and a sample-barcoded 5' primer were used in a second PCR of roughly 7 to 12 cycles. TCRdb itself ran the 5' RACE reads through MiXCR, one entry per CDR3 protein. The sample carries 2 million or so distinct CDR3 sequences, 49% recorded once. The CDR3 sequence is 14 residues long. Germline V lookup: CDR1 DFQATT, CDR2 SNEGSKA (reference sequence). Sequencing used blood. The receptor's source is a woman aged 40 to 50 in good health. The chain combines TRBV20-1 with TRBJ2-7; 8 bases align to TRBD2. The J call is in doubt because the DNA end fits TRBJ2-5 better. This chain's CDR3 is CSARSGGPGETQYF. CDR3 nucleotides: TGCAGTGCTAGATCGGGGGGGCCTGGAGAGACCCAGTACTTC.